The 13 T cell receptor beta chains reported below all come from one sample, sequenced in a study of T cell repertoires in cytomegalovirus infection. MiXCR was run by TCRdb on the reads, yielding one entry per CDR3 protein. The sample has around 630,000 distinct CDR3 sequences, roughly a quarter seen once. The sample was CD8+ T cells from PBMCs. The source is a human donor in good health (CMV status not recorded). Some clones in this sample may be carry-over from other donors' samples.

This sequence joins TRBV12-3 or TRBV12-4 and TRBJ2-3; D may be TRBD1 (5 bases). V was clipped by 4 bases and J by 12 bases, with 8 bases between them. This CDR3 is built from 10 residues. CDR3 sequence (DNA): TGTGCCAGCAGTTCAGGGCAACAGTATTTT. This translates into CASSSGQQYF.

This chain connects TRBV20-1 to TRBJ2-1; 7 nucleotides match TRBD1. J was trimmed by 4 bases and V by 3 bases; bases with no gene match: 12. Germline assignment: CDR1 DFQATT and CDR2 SNEGSKA (reference sequence). The CDR3 has 16 residues. CDR3 loop: CSASFEETGIYNEQFF. The CDR3 DNA reads TGCAGTGCTAGCTTTGAGGAGACAGGGATATACAATGAGCAGTTCTTC.

The chain joins TRBV25-1 to TRBJ1-4; D might be TRBD1 (6 bases). V shed 7 bases and J shed 5 bases, with 14 bases lying between them. The CDR3 extends over 14 amino acids. Germline values: CDR1 MGHDK, CDR2 SYGVNS. This chain's CDR3 is CASKQTGTNEKLFF. The CDR3 DNA is TGTGCCAGCAAGCAAACAGGGACGAATGAAAAACTGTTTTTT.

This clonotype was observed at least ten times. The J gene is TRBJ1-2, the V gene TRBV7-8; perhaps TRBD1 as D (6 bases). This CDR3 has 17 residues. Trimming removed 2 bases at V and 2 bases at J, with 18 bases between. Germline assignment: CDR1 SGHVS and CDR2 FQNEAQ. The CDR3 region is CASSLNREGPTNYGYTF. CDR3 coding DNA: TGTGCCAGCAGCTTAAACAGGGAGGGGCCGACGAACTATGGCTACACCTTC.

This clonotype is a singleton in its sample. Germline is not matched at one junction end, which may reflect a read error. The rearrangement links TRBV6-2 or TRBV6-3 to TRBJ2-1, with 13 bases fitting TRBD2. The V gene's germline CDR1 is MNHEY and CDR2 SVGEGT. CDR3 length: 17 residues. CDR3: CASSYPGLAGVYNEQLF. CDR3 nucleotides: TGTGCCAGCAGTTACCCAGGACTAGCGGGAGTCTACAATGAGCAGTTGTTC.

The rearrangement joins TRBV11-2 to TRBJ1-1; the D is unclear. The V end lost 5 bases, the J end lost 1 base, and 11 bases lay between the germline ends. This CDR3 has 14 residues. Germline V gives CDR1 SGHAT, CDR2 FQNNGV. CDR3: CASSNPGGNTEAFF. The CDR3, as DNA: TGTGCCAGCAGCAACCCCGGCGGGAACACTGAAGCTTTCTTT.

In its sample, this clonotype was seen a few times. The chain recombines TRBV6-6 with TRBJ1-1; D is perhaps TRBD1 (6 bases). The V gene lost 7 bases and the J gene lost 7 bases, with 25 bases spanning the gap. This CDR3 region has 16 residues. Germline V gives CDR1 MNHNY, CDR2 SVGAGI (reference sequence). DNA for the CDR3: TGTGCCAGCACCACAAGGAGAGAAGGGGGGCGCGGTGAAGCTTTCTTT. Its protein is CASTTRREGGRGEAFF.

The V gene is TRBV27, the J gene TRBJ2-3; TRBD1 or TRBD2 may be the D gene (5 bases each). Germline values: CDR1 MNHEY, CDR2 SMNVEV (reference sequence). The CDR3 runs to 17 residues. V lost 1 base to trimming and J lost 1 base, with 15 bases between them. The CDR3 region is CASSLWVVGTRTDTQYF. The CDR3 DNA sequence: TGTGCCAGCAGTTTATGGGTCGTCGGGACGCGCACAGATACGCAGTATTTT.

The sample holds a few counts of this clonotype. The chain recombines TRBV7-8 with TRBJ1-4, with 7 positions matching TRBD1. After removal of 5 bases from V and 5 bases from J, the junction contained 11 bases not matched to a gene. CDR3 size: 16 residues. Germline-derived CDR1 and CDR2 are SGHVS and FQNEAQ. DNA for the CDR3: TGTGCCAGCAGCCCTTATCCGGCAGGGGGAAATGAAAAACTGTTTTTT. It yields the protein CASSPYPAGGNEKLFF.

This clonotype was counted between two and nine times. The chain couples TRBV14 to TRBJ2-1; D unclear. V lost 0 bases and J 9 bases, leaving 9 bases between the germline ends. There are 13 residues in the CDR3. Germline V gene data show CDR1 as SGHDN and CDR2 as FVKESK. CDR3 amino acids: CASSQDAEREQFF. The CDR3 DNA sequence: TGTGCCAGCAGCCAAGATGCCGAGCGTGAGCAGTTCTTC.

The chain joins TRBV29-1 to TRBJ1-2; TRBD1 matches at 11 bases. The V gene's germline CDR1 is SQVTM and CDR2 ANQGSEA. V dropped 5 bases and J dropped 0; count of bases not matched to a gene: 8. The CDR3 has 16 residues. CDR3 sequence: CSVQGQGAKSNYGYTF. The CDR3 nucleotides read TGCAGCGTTCAAGGACAGGGGGCTAAATCTAACTATGGCTACACCTTC.

This clonotype has just a few counts. The J gene is TRBJ2-3, the V gene TRBV6-1, with a possible D match to TRBD2 (5 bases). There are 14 residues in the CDR3. The V gene lost 4 bases and the J gene lost 2 bases, with 10 bases spanning the gap. CDR1 and CDR2 (germline): MNHNS, SASEGT. DNA of the CDR3: TGTGCCAGCAGTGCGGACTTCTCCACAGATACGCAGTATTTT. This sequence encodes CASSADFSTDTQYF.

This clonotype was detected only a few times. This sequence joins TRBV28 and TRBJ2-5, with 11 bases identical to TRBD1. CDR1 and CDR2 (germline): MDHEN, SYDVKM. This CDR3 contains 17 residues. Trimming removed 2 bases from V and 4 bases from J; junction bases left unmatched: 9. In nucleotides, the CDR3 is TGTGCCAGCAGTTTAGACCTCCGGGACAGGGGGAGAGAGACCCAGTACTTC. Its translation: CASSLDLRDRGRETQYF. Variable domain in full (rest from reference TRBV28 and TRBJ2-5): DVKVTQSSRYLVKRTGEKVFLECVQDMDHENMFWYRQDPGLGLRLIYFSYDVKMKEKGDIPEGYSVSREKKERFSLILESASTNQTSMYLCASSLDLRDRGRETQYFGPGTRLLVL.